This TCR beta chain emerged from a study of TIL therapy for anti-PD-1-resistant metastatic lung cancer (dated by TCRdb to the early 2020s). Broadly, across the study: Before any PD-1/PD-L1 blockade was given, tumors were harvested, nivolumab was then administered, and patients who progressed went on to receive lymphodepletion, an infusion of expanded TIL, and IL-2. Among the enrolled patients, the median age was approximately 54 years (range roughly 38-85), and the median tumor PD-L1 proportion score was roughly 6%. The cohort was predominantly lung adenocarcinoma, with several EGFR-mutant and two ALK-rearranged tumors, and half of patients were current or former smokers. A median non-synonymous tumor mutation burden of approximately 1.5 mutations per megabase was determined across the cohort by whole-exome sequencing. T cell receptor beta sequencing of tumor and peripheral blood was used to follow clonotypes across the tumor, the expanded TIL product and serial blood samples.

Overall study outcomes, separate from this receptor: The baseline peripheral repertoire was partially replaced by infused TIL clonotypes, which then decayed over months, and no apparent association between persistence and response was found. The study protocol defined all tumor marker inferences as exploratory. Because the cohort was highly selected, with more treatment-naive, never-smoker and oncogene-addicted patients than is typical, generalizability is limited.

The sample's time point label is to be understood as: pre-treatment sample, taken before nivolumab and TIL therapy. Between late 2017 and January 2020, a dual-center phase I trial enrolled adults who had stage 4 NSCLC. Samples were obtained from a single-arm, open-label phase I trial in which tumor-infiltrating lymphocyte therapy with nivolumab was evaluated in advanced non-small cell lung cancer. Blood mononuclear cells were isolated from EDTA tubes by Ficoll gradient and were snap-frozen as pellets, and DNA was extracted with a Qiagen mini-prep kit. The sample holds a few counts of this clone. No cognate antigen has been identified for it. The record has no base qualities; no much larger clone is one base away. Using bias-controlled multiplex PCR with the immunoSEQ v3 hsTCRB kit, the TCR beta CDR3 regions were amplified from genomic DNA. An Illumina NextSeq 500 was used to sequence the TCR libraries, reaching 1.5 million to 2 million read pairs at survey level or about 4.5-6 million at deep level. Turning to the authors' computational methods: Clonality was reported by immunoSEQ Analyzer software, which also assigned V, D and J genes and filtered out non-productive sequences. Repertoires were compared using productive Simpson clonality and Morisita overlap index of productive TRB rearrangements between infused TIL and blood. The absolute count of a clonotype in blood was estimated by multiplying the lymphocyte count by the CD3+ fraction and by the productive frequency of the clone. TCRdb took over this immuneACCESS table, retaining in-frame rearrangements with V and J assigned. Such tables are incomplete; in checked studies, under half of the missing clones stem from an unresolved V gene, and the remainder is unexplained. Clonal size and the V and J genes are those of that table, whereas D and trimming came from the DNA. The sample table contains around 19,000 clones; only one count was recorded for roughly 80% of them. The top ten hold around 2.2% of the sample.

Looking up the germline V gene yields CDR1 SGHVS and CDR2 FNYEAQ. Reading from cysteine to phenylalanine, the CDR3 counts 16 amino acids. Just CDR3 DNA is preserved here, 48 bases in frame from base 1. Cut back by 2 bases and 8 bases, the V and J ends lie 16 bases apart. Sequencing used blood, obtained at baseline. The receptor was derived from a person aged 25 to 80 with non-small cell lung cancer. In this chain, TRBV7-6 is recombined with TRBJ1-6; the D segment could be TRBD1, given 5 matching bases. The DNA is TGTGCCAGCAGCTTATCTGCAGGGTATGAGGATTCACCCCTCCACTTT. Translated, this is CASSLSAGYEDSPLHF. The CDR3, completed at both ends by the reference TRBV7-6 and TRBJ1-6 genes, gives the full variable domain GAGVSQSPRYKVTKRGQDVALRCDPISGHVSLYWYRQALGQGPEFLTYFNYEAQQDKSGLPNDRFSAERPEGSISTLTIQRTEQRDSAMYRCASSLSAGYEDSPLHFGNGTRLTVT.